These 19 T cell receptor beta chains came from one sample sequenced in a study of blood T cells in healthy people across ages. Primed by a sample-barcoded 5' primer and a J-beta primer mix, a second PCR proceeded for about 6 to 11 cycles. One entry per CDR3 protein, called by TCRdb with MiXCR from the 5' RACE reads. The table records around 690,000 distinct CDR3 sequences, approximately 59% of them present only once. Sequenced input: blood. Source of these receptors: a man aged 55-75 years in good health.

This clonotype came up many times. V is TRBV2 and J is TRBJ2-5, with 7 bases aligning to TRBD2. V lost 6 bases and J lost 2; bases outside the gene matches: 6. Germline loops: CDR1 SNHLY, CDR2 FYNNEI. The CDR3 extends over 14 amino acids. CDR3 DNA: TGTGCCAGCAGCGCTCAGGGAGGGCAAGAGACCCAGTACTTC. Amino acid sequence: CASSAQGGQETQYF.

This chain uses TRBV15 with TRBJ1-4; D not certain. Germline values: CDR1 LNHNV, CDR2 YYDKDF (reference sequence). CDR3 length equals 14 residues. V shed 9 bases and J shed 7 bases, with 18 bases lying between them. DNA of the CDR3: TGTGCCACGACCCCGGTGAGTCCGGGTGAAAAACTGTTTTTT. Residues: CATTPVSPGEKLFF.

In its sample, this clonotype was seen a few times. The J gene is TRBJ1-5, the V gene TRBV10-1; no reliable D call. The CDR3 consists of 16 residues. Between the trimmed V and J ends, which lost 3 bases and 3 bases, there was a span of 15 bases. Germline V lookup: CDR1 WNHNN, CDR2 SYGVQD (reference sequence). CDR3 DNA sequence: TGCGCCAGCAGTGATTTTGGGGAGTATAACAATCAGCCCCAGCATTTT. This gives the protein CASSDFGEYNNQPQHF.

This clonotype has just a few counts. V and J are TRBV29-1 and TRBJ2-1; D remains unclear. The CDR3 has 15 residues. The germline V gene has CDR1 SQVTM and CDR2 ANQGSEA. V was cut by 4 bases and J by 6 bases, with 19 bases left in between. CDR3 DNA sequence: TGCAGCGTTGCCGGCCCCCACACTTTGATCAATGAGCAGTTCTTC. The encoded protein is CSVAGPHTLINEQFF.

V is TRBV6-5 and J is TRBJ2-5, with 16 bases fitting TRBD2. Unmatched junction bases numbered 12, after V lost 4 bases and J lost 4 bases. The germline V gene encodes CDR1 MNHEY and CDR2 SVGAGI. CDR3 length: 19 amino acids. CDR3 nucleotide sequence: TGTGCCAGCAGTTTACGGCAAGGGACTAGCGGGGGGGCCGTAGAGACCCAGTACTTC. The encoded protein is CASSLRQGTSGGAVETQYF.

This clonotype was seen only a few times. This rearrangement joins TRBV7-2 to TRBJ2-1; TRBD1 is a possible D gene (5 bases). Germline-derived CDR1 and CDR2 are SGHTA and FQGNSA. V was shortened by 2 bases and J by 1 base, with 9 bases between the two germline ends. CDR3 size: 15 residues. The CDR3 DNA is TGTGCCAGCAGCTTAAGGGGCCAGTCCTACAATGAGCAGTTCTTC. This codes for CASSLRGQSYNEQFF.

This clonotype was observed at least ten times. The chain has TRBV20-1 and TRBJ1-4, with 11 bases that match TRBD1. Trimming cost V 3 bases and J 0 bases; bases outside gene matches: 12. This CDR3 is built from 19 residues. The germline CDR1 and CDR2 sequences are DFQATT and SNEGSKA (reference sequence). The CDR3 nucleotides are TGCAGTGCTAGGAAAGGGACAGGGGGGGACTTTGCAACTAATGAAAAACTGTTTTTT. Translated, it gives CSARKGTGGDFATNEKLFF.

This clonotype has more than one count but fewer than ten. V is TRBV7-2 and J is TRBJ2-3, with 8 bases that match TRBD1. The germline gives CDR1 SGHTA, CDR2 FQGNSA. This CDR3 has 14 amino acids. J gave up 4 bases and V 4 bases, and 4 bases lay outside the gene matches. CDR3 region: CASSSSDRADTQYF. In DNA, the CDR3 is TGTGCCAGCAGCTCCTCGGACAGGGCAGATACGCAGTATTTT.

This chain links TRBV14 with TRBJ2-5; tentative D call: TRBD1 (6 bases). Germline lookup yields CDR1 SGHDN and CDR2 FVKESK. Trimming removed 4 bases from V and 5 bases from J, with 14 bases in between. This CDR3 region has 14 residues. CDR3 coding DNA: TGTGCCAGCAGCCCCGCTTGGACAGCGGAGACCCAGTACTTC. Residues: CASSPAWTAETQYF.

This clonotype was detected many times. The chain has TRBV7-2 and TRBJ1-6; D gene unclear. Germline V gene data show CDR1 as SGHTA and CDR2 as FQGNSA. V was trimmed by 6 bases and J by 0 bases, leaving 3 bases between them. The CDR3 consists of 13 residues. The CDR3 sequence: CASSPSYNSPLHF. As DNA, the CDR3 is TGTGCCAGCAGTCCCTCCTATAATTCACCCCTCCACTTT.

The chain carries TRBV6-1 and TRBJ2-5; TRBD1 or TRBD2 may be the D gene (7 bases each). Between the trimmed V and J ends, which lost 7 bases and 5 bases, there was a span of 23 bases. The germline V gene has CDR1 MNHNS and CDR2 SASEGT. The CDR3 runs to 16 residues. The CDR3 reads CASTDGPGGAGETQYF. Written as DNA, the CDR3 is TGTGCCAGCACTGATGGACCAGGGGGGGCAGGCGAGACCCAGTACTTC.

This chain connects TRBV11-2 to TRBJ2-7; D not resolved. This CDR3 has 13 residues. V was pared by 8 bases and J by 10 bases, with 21 bases between. CDR1 is SGHAT and CDR2 is FQNNGV in the germline V gene. The CDR3 reads CASRTDLSGIQYF. For the CDR3, the DNA is TGTGCCAGCCGGACGGACCTGAGTGGGATTCAGTACTTC.

The rearrangement links TRBV6-1 to TRBJ2-5; tentatively, D is TRBD2 (7 bases). CDR1 and CDR2 (germline): MNHNS, SASEGT. The CDR3 runs to 15 residues. V was shortened by 2 bases and J by 5 bases, with 15 bases between the two germline ends. CDR3 nucleotides: TGTGCCAGCAGTGAATTGGGGGGGCTGGAGGAGACCCAGTACTTC. Its translation is CASSELGGLEETQYF.

The chain is built from TRBV3-1 and TRBJ2-7; D remains ambiguous. The germline V gene has CDR1 LGHDT and CDR2 YNNKEL (reference sequence). The CDR3 runs to 15 residues. Trimming took 1 base from V and 7 from J, leaving 17 bases between them. The CDR3 DNA reads TGTGCCAGCAGCCAAGGGTCCACACAAATGCAAGAGCAGTACTTC. Translated: CASSQGSTQMQEQYF.

The chain employs TRBV20-1 and TRBJ2-5; 11 bases are a match to TRBD2. The CDR3 contains 15 residues. Germline V CDR1 and CDR2: DFQATT, SNEGSKA (reference sequence). V lost 5 bases and J lost 11; bases outside the gene matches: 16. Written as DNA, the CDR3 is TGCAGTGCTCCCTCACCGACTAGCGGGGACAATGAGCAGTACTTC. Amino acid sequence: CSAPSPTSGDNEQYF.

This clonotype was observed a single time. The chain employs TRBV6-1 and TRBJ2-7, with 11 bases identical to TRBD1. This CDR3 region has 16 residues. The germline gives CDR1 MNHNS, CDR2 SASEGT. J gave up 0 bases and V 0 bases, and 1 base lay outside the gene matches. CDR3 region: CASSEADRGPSYEQYF. The DNA for the CDR3 is TGTGCCAGCAGTGAAGCGGACAGGGGGCCCTCCTACGAGCAGTACTTC.

This clonotype was observed a few times. V gene TRBV6-2 or TRBV6-3 combines with J gene TRBJ2-7, with TRBD1 identical over 7 bases. With V trimmed by 6 bases and J by 3 bases, 8 bases remained unmatched. The germline V gene encodes CDR1 MNHEY and CDR2 SVGEGT. CDR3 length: 14 amino acids. In nucleotides, the CDR3 is TGTGCCAGCAGGACAGGGATCGCGTTCTACGAGCAGTACTTC. Protein sequence: CASRTGIAFYEQYF.

As for this clonotype: This may be a read error, as it is one base from a much larger clone. The CDR3 here is CAINRDSQETRYF. The CDR3 region has the DNA TGTGCCATCAACAGGGACAGCCAAGAGACCCGGTACTTC. V is TRBV10-3 and J is TRBJ2-5, with 7 bases aligning to TRBD1. Germline V lookup: CDR1 ENHRY, CDR2 SYGVKD. CDR3 size: 13 residues.

The V gene is TRBV27, the J gene TRBJ1-1; 9 positions agree with TRBD1. The V gene end was trimmed by 0 bases and the J gene end by 6 bases; junction bases not matched to a gene: 11. Germline lookup yields CDR1 MNHEY and CDR2 SMNVEV (reference sequence). The CDR3 sequence is 17 residues long. The CDR3 is CASSLSSGRDREPEAFF. CDR3 in DNA: TGTGCCAGCAGTTTATCTTCCGGGCGGGACAGGGAGCCTGAAGCTTTCTTT.